The source of this T cell receptor beta chain is a study of early T cells in non-severe SARS-CoV-2 infection. Trimming removed 7 bases from V and 3 bases from J, with 12 bases in between. This CDR3 is 13 amino acids long. Researchers attached unique molecular identifiers to individual cDNA molecules. TCRdb recomputed calls from the 5' RACE reads with MiXCR, one row per CDR3 protein. This table holds approximately 76,000 distinct CDR3 sequences, around 12% found once. This clonotype was recorded many times. The chain recombines TRBV12-3 or TRBV12-4 with TRBJ1-2; D gene uncertain. This sequence was found in an adult who was a healthcare worker with PCR-confirmed SARS-CoV-2 infection or an uninfected control (not recorded which). Sequenced: whole blood. CDR3 sequence reads: CASNSREDYGYTF. CDR3 nucleotides: TGTGCCAGCAATTCCCGGGAGGACTATGGCTACACCTTC.